Listed here are 27 T cell receptor beta chains from one sample, sequenced in a study of cytomegalovirus exposure and HLA in healthy donors. The PCR made use of 60 Vbeta and 13 Jbeta primers. Clones were read by immunoSEQ multiplex PCR, and TCRdb kept only the in-frame ones, dropping some. The sample has approximately 170,000 clones, around 78% seen once. Material: PBMCs. These receptors all stem from a man between 40 and 49 years old in good health and CMV-seronegative.

The CDR3, as DNA: TGTGCCAGCAGTCTAGGGACTAGCGGGAGGCGGCAGTACGTC. It is translated as CASSLGTSGRRQYV. The chain couples TRBV27 to TRBJ2-7, with 15 bases lining up with TRBD2. Germline CDR1 MNHEY, CDR2 SMNVEV (reference sequence). After removal of 5 bases from V and 9 bases from J, the junction contained 5 bases not matched to a gene. CDR3 size: 14 residues.

The CDR3 DNA follows: TGCGCCAGCAGCCCGGAGAGGTACACAGATACGCAGTATTTT. It translates to CASSPERYTDTQYF. This chain connects TRBV4-1 to TRBJ2-3, with D hard to call. Germline V gives CDR1 MGHRA, CDR2 YSYEKL. Trimming took off 4 bases at V and 2 bases at J, with 10 bases between the two ends. The CDR3 loop spans 14 amino acids.

The chain couples TRBV7-9 to TRBJ1-1, with 10 bases aligning to TRBD1. This CDR3 contains 15 residues. Per germline, CDR1 SEHNR and CDR2 FQNEAQ (reference sequence). The V gene end was trimmed by 3 bases and the J gene end by 5 bases; junction bases not matched to a gene: 6. DNA for the CDR3: TGTGCCAGCAGCTTCGGGACAGGGGTAGGAACTGAAGCTTTCTTT. Translation: CASSFGTGVGTEAFF.

This chain connects TRBV2 to TRBJ2-1; D remains unclear. The CDR3 is 13 amino acids. CDR1 is SNHLY and CDR2 is FYNNEI in the germline V gene. V gave up 4 bases and J gave up 4 bases, with 8 bases separating them. Here the CDR3 reads CASSVAPYNEQFF. CDR3 bases: TGTGCCAGCAGTGTGGCTCCGTACAATGAGCAGTTCTTC.

This clone was observed a single time. The chain is built from TRBV18 and TRBJ2-7; D might be TRBD1 (6 bases). Deletions cut 1 base from V and 4 bases from J, with 17 bases between. This CDR3 comprises 16 residues. Germline assignment: CDR1 KGHSH and CDR2 LQKENI. The CDR3 reads CASSPRLGQLAYEQYF. CDR3 DNA sequence: TGTGCCAGCTCACCACGACTCGGACAGCTAGCTTACGAGCAGTACTTC.

The rearrangement uses TRBV9 and TRBJ2-2; 7 positions agree with TRBD2. V dropped 4 bases and J dropped 0; count of bases not matched to a gene: 3. This CDR3 has 15 residues. Germline V lookup: CDR1 SGDLS, CDR2 YYNGEE. This chain's CDR3 is CASSPSGTNTGELFF. Here the CDR3 DNA reads TGTGCCAGCAGCCCAAGCGGGACGAACACCGGGGAGCTGTTTTTT.

V and J are TRBV9 and TRBJ1-1; the D is unclear. CDR1 and CDR2 from the germline V gene are SGDLS and YYNGEE. The length of the CDR3 is 14 residues. With 0 bases removed from V and 2 bases from J, the gap between germline ends came to 8 bases. CDR3: CASSVVGGNTEAFF. In nucleotides, the CDR3 is TGTGCCAGCAGCGTAGTTGGAGGAAACACTGAAGCTTTCTTT.

CDR3 bases: TGTGCCAGCAGTGAGAGCAGGTTCACTGAAGCTTTCTTT. It encodes CASSESRFTEAFF. V is TRBV6-1 and J is TRBJ1-1; D is undetermined. CDR3 length equals 13 residues. The germline V and J ends were trimmed by 3 bases and 4 bases, with 9 bases remaining between them. Per germline, CDR1 MNHNS and CDR2 SASEGT.

The chain has TRBV5-8 and TRBJ2-5; 10 positions match TRBD1. The J segment lost 5 bases and the V segment lost 4 bases, leaving 11 bases of the junction unmatched. Germline CDR1 is SGHTS and CDR2 is YDEGEE. The CDR3 spans 16 residues. The CDR3 DNA follows: TGTGCCAGCAGCCCTGGACAGGGGGTGGTCGGTGAGACCCAGTACTTC. It specifies CASSPGQGVVGETQYF.

This rearrangement joins TRBV7-8 to TRBJ2-1; TRBD2 agrees at 7 bases. Germline-derived CDR1 and CDR2 are SGHVS and FQNEAQ. V shed 1 base and J 7 bases; nucleotides not matched to a gene: 4. This CDR3 has 14 residues. The CDR3 DNA is TGTGCCAGCAGCTTAGGCGGGAGTAGGAATGAGCAGTTCTTC. It codes for CASSLGGSRNEQFF.

This chain uses TRBV19 with TRBJ2-6, with D possibly TRBD2 on 6 matching bases. There are 17 residues in the CDR3. From germline, CDR1 is LNHDA and CDR2 SQIVND (reference sequence). With 5 bases removed from V and 1 base from J, the gap between germline ends came to 15 bases. In DNA, the CDR3 is TGTGCCAGTAGTTTCCGGGACTCCGAATCTGGGGCCAACGTCCTGACTTTC. Amino acids: CASSFRDSESGANVLTF.

V gene TRBV19 combines with J gene TRBJ2-1; TRBD2 matches at 8 bases. The CDR3 sequence is 14 residues long. Germline V lookup: CDR1 LNHDA, CDR2 SQIVND (reference sequence). V trimming: 7 bases; J trimming: 7 bases; junction bases outside the gene matches: 9. The CDR3 DNA reads as TGTGCCAGTACTTTAGGACTAGCCTTTAATGAGCAGTTCTTC. Protein: CASTLGLAFNEQFF.

The CDR3 DNA follows: TGTGCCACCCCGGCAGGGGAGAGTGGCTACACCTTC. Encoded protein: CATPAGESGYTF. The V gene is TRBV28, the J gene TRBJ1-2, with D tentatively TRBD1 (6 bases). Germline V CDR1 and CDR2: MDHEN, SYDVKM. V was trimmed by 10 bases and J by 7 bases, leaving 16 bases between them. The CDR3 totals 12 residues.

This chain links TRBV4-1 with TRBJ2-5; 14 nucleotides match TRBD2. In germline, CDR1 is MGHRA, CDR2 YSYEKL. J was trimmed by 2 bases and V by 6 bases; bases with no gene match: 2. The CDR3 has 15 amino acids. The CDR3 region is CASSRLAGGQETQYF. The CDR3 nucleotides read TGCGCCAGCAGTCGACTAGCGGGAGGGCAAGAGACCCAGTACTTC.

This sequence joins TRBV4-2 and TRBJ1-5; tentative D call: TRBD1 (5 bases). Looked up from germline, CDR1 is LGHNA and CDR2 is YNFKEQ. V was shortened by 0 bases and J by 7 bases, with 16 bases between the two germline ends. The CDR3 length is 16 residues. The CDR3 DNA sequence: TGTGCCAGCAGCCAAGATCGGGGGGGGTCTCTGCAGCCCCAGCATTTT. Protein: CASSQDRGGSLQPQHF.

This clone was seen a handful of times. This sequence joins TRBV9 and TRBJ1-4; possible D gene TRBD1, 6 bases. With 3 bases removed from V and 7 bases from J, the gap between germline ends came to 16 bases. The germline gives CDR1 SGDLS, CDR2 YYNGEE. This CDR3 region has 15 residues. The CDR3 DNA follows: TGTGCCAGCAGCGCTGGACAGAGTCTGACTGAAAAACTGTTTTTT. The encoded protein is CASSAGQSLTEKLFF.

The CDR3: CASSYSRGGVSEKLFF. The CDR3 coding sequence is TGTGCCAGCAGTTACTCGAGGGGGGGCGTTTCGGAAAAACTGTTTTTT. The J gene is TRBJ1-4, the V gene TRBV6-5, with D possibly TRBD1 on 6 matching bases. The germline CDR1 and CDR2 sequences are MNHEY and SVGAGI. The CDR3 has 16 residues. Trimming pared 0 bases from V and 8 bases from J, leaving 16 bases between.

This sequence joins TRBV7-3 and TRBJ1-2, with TRBD1 as a possible D gene (6 bases). V lost 4 bases to trimming and J lost 2 bases, with 8 bases between them. Germline CDR1 SGHTA, CDR2 FQGTGA. This CDR3 spans 13 amino acids. The CDR3 protein is CASSSGQNYGYTF. CDR3 nucleotides: TGTGCCAGCAGCTCAGGACAGAACTATGGCTACACCTTC. Supplemented by reference TRBV7-3 and TRBJ1-2, the full variable domain reads GAGVSQTPSNKVTEKGKYVELRCDPISGHTALYWYRQSLGQGPEFLIYFQGTGAADDSGLPNDRFFAVRPEGSVSTLKIQRTERGDSAVYLCASSSGQNYGYTFGSGTRLTVV.

V usage is TRBV6-5 and J usage is TRBJ2-5; 10 bases line up with TRBD2. V lost 10 bases to trimming and J lost 2 bases; unmatched junction nucleotides: 7. Germline assignment: CDR1 MNHEY and CDR2 SVGAGI. The CDR3 runs 14 residues. CDR3: CAIRETSGQETQYF. The CDR3 coding sequence is TGTGCCATCAGAGAGACTAGCGGGCAAGAGACCCAGTACTTC.

This clone was picked up one time. The rearrangement links TRBV15 to TRBJ1-6; D is perhaps TRBD1 (6 bases). This CDR3 is built from 15 residues. The germline CDR1 and CDR2 sequences are LNHNV and YYDKDF (reference sequence). Trimming pared 3 bases from V and 7 bases from J, leaving 13 bases between. CDR3 amino acids: CATSRGTPENSPLHF. As DNA, the CDR3 is TGTGCCACCAGCAGGGGGACACCCGAAAATTCACCCCTCCACTTT.

The chain combines TRBV11-2 with TRBJ1-2; 8 bases match TRBD1. CDR1 and CDR2 from the germline V gene are SGHAT and FQNNGV. This CDR3 region has 17 residues. The V segment lost 1 base and the J segment 7 bases; nucleotides outside the gene matches: 14. The CDR3 here is CASSLGVRTGRAAGYTF. CDR3 sequence (DNA): TGTGCCAGCAGCTTAGGAGTACGGACAGGGCGCGCTGCTGGCTACACCTTC.

The rearrangement joins TRBV19 to TRBJ1-2; possibly TRBD1 for D (5 bases). V was shortened by 3 bases and J by 0 bases, with 5 bases between the two germline ends. Germline V gene lookup returns CDR1 LNHDA and CDR2 SQIVND (reference sequence). The CDR3 sequence is 13 residues long. The CDR3 protein is CASSMGPNYGYTF. CDR3 DNA sequence: TGTGCCAGTAGTATGGGGCCTAACTATGGCTACACCTTC. The full variable domain, its missing parts supplied by reference TRBV19 and TRBJ1-2, is DGGITQSPKYLFRKEGQNVTLSCEQNLNHDAMYWYRQDPGQGLRLIYYSQIVNDFQKGDIAEGYSVSREKKESFPLTVTSAQKNPTAFYLCASSMGPNYGYTFGSGTRLTVV.

The V and J genes are TRBV30 and TRBJ1-2; D is ambiguous. The CDR3 is 13 residues long. V was cut by 5 bases and J by 8 bases, with 18 bases left in between. CDR1 GTSNPN and CDR2 SVGIG come from the germline V gene (reference sequence). The CDR3 is CAWEKVGGSGYTF. Here the CDR3 DNA reads TGTGCCTGGGAAAAGGTCGGTGGGAGCGGCTACACCTTC.

Notes on this clone: An end of the junction differs from the germline gene, which may be a read error. The V gene is TRBV28, the J gene TRBJ1-4, with 11 bases aligning to TRBD1. The CDR3 spans 13 residues. Germline V gene data show CDR1 as MDHEN and CDR2 as SYDVKM. The CDR3 here is CASAEGQGGISAF. CDR3 sequence (DNA): TGTGCCAGCGCCGAGGGACAGGGGGGAATATCCGCGTTT.

The chain couples TRBV11-3 to TRBJ2-1, with D perhaps TRBD1 (6 bases). The CDR3 totals 14 residues. The V gene's germline CDR1 is SGHNT and CDR2 YENEEA. Trimming removed 7 bases at V and 2 bases at J, with 12 bases between. In DNA, the CDR3 is TGTGCCAGCACCCAAGGGGGACCCTACAATGAGCAGTTCTTC. This translates into CASTQGGPYNEQFF. Full variable domain (rest looked up from reference TRBV11-3 and TRBJ2-1): EAGVVQSPRYKIIEKKQPVAFWCNPISGHNTLYWYLQNLGQGPELLIRYENEEAVDDSQLPKDRFSAERLKGVDSTLKIQPAELGDSAVYLCASTQGGPYNEQFFGPGTRLTVL.

As concerns this clone: Compared with germline, one end of the junction differs, possibly owing to a read error. The rearrangement links TRBV5-1 to TRBJ1-1; 12 nucleotides match TRBD1. Germline V gene data show CDR1 as SGHRS and CDR2 as YFSETQ. The CDR3 loop spans 16 amino acids. This CDR3 reads CASSWNPGQGAPDAFF. CDR3 in DNA: TGCGCCAGCAGCTGGAACCCGGGACAGGGGGCGCCTGACGCTTTCTTT.

This rearrangement joins TRBV6-6 to TRBJ2-5, with TRBD2 matching over 9 bases. Germline lookup yields CDR1 MNHNY and CDR2 SVGAGI (reference sequence). Trimming took 8 bases from V and 2 from J; bases not matched to a gene: 3. The CDR3 consists of 13 residues. CDR3 amino acids: CASSGLAQETQYF. The CDR3 DNA follows: TGTGCCAGCTCCGGACTAGCGCAAGAGACCCAGTACTTC.